This paragraph covers one T cell receptor beta chain sequence. Its matching antigen is unknown. This sample is drawn from a study of long-term antiretroviral therapy in people with HIV. Study findings and constraints: Dominating the repertoire at all time points were the clones that expanded before ART. Repertoires looked antigen-experienced, with only a slight naive shift after ART.

With survey level as its setting, the immunoSEQ assay was v3.0. This table comes from immunoSEQ multiplex PCR, and its TCRdb copy is limited to in-frame clones, with some not included. Among 31,000 or so clones listed, approximately 96% were seen once. In germline, CDR1 is SGHKS, CDR2 YYEKEE (reference sequence). This CDR3 is built from 13 residues. V dropped 0 bases and J dropped 3 bases, with 4 bases sitting between them. The sample here was unsorted PBMCs, taken roughly 6.9 years after starting antiretroviral therapy. This chain uses TRBV5-5 with TRBJ1-5; no firm D call. The receptor comes from a man aged 25 to 40 with HIV. CDR3 bases: TGTGCCAGCAGCTTGGACCTCAATCAGCCCCAGCATTTT. Amino acids: CASSLDLNQPQHF.